This T cell receptor (beta chain) was profiled in a study of response to subunit inactivated influenza vaccine. TCRdb recomputed calls from the RT-PCR reads with MiXCR, one row per CDR3 protein. Here the sample spans under 750,000 distinct CDR3 sequences, around 11% being singletons. This CDR3 is 20 amino acids long. Germline values: CDR1 MNHEY, CDR2 SVGEGT. Germline trimming cut 0 bases from V and 0 bases from J; bases unmatched to any gene: 11. General observations from the study: Authors suggested each seasonal flu vaccination may recruit only limited numbers of new T cells.

Ten or more counts support this clonotype. Antigen specificity is unknown. This chain uses TRBV6-2 or TRBV6-3 with TRBJ2-1; 10 bases are a match to TRBD2. The sequence derives from a man in his forties or fifties who received an inactivated influenza vaccine. This specimen consisted of PBMCs from blood, obtained on the day of vaccination. DNA of the CDR3: TGTGCCAGCAGTTACTCGATGAGTCTAGCGGGAGCCAGCTCCTACAATGAGCAGTTCTTC. Translating it yields CASSYSMSLAGASSYNEQFF.